This T cell receptor (beta chain) was captured by sequencing in a study of chemoradiotherapy in HPV16-positive cancers. On the study more broadly: Functional T-cell assays on two HPV16-positive patients' cells defined candidate HPV-specific clones and common TCR motifs. Points from the study as a whole: For HPV16-positive patients, expanding HPV-responsive T cells associated with longer recurrence-free survival. The functional HPV-specific definition rests on just a couple of HPV16-positive patients.

Data came from immunoSEQ multiplex PCR; TCRdb stores just in-frame clones and leaves some out. The data contain some 11,000 clones, about 90% of them singletons. To note about this clone: The target antigen is unknown.

Repertoires were sampled repeatedly during chemoradiotherapy. This sequence was found in a human donor with HPV-associated anogenital cancer. The sample was taken from a patient who underwent chemoradiotherapy.

The CDR3 loop is CASSLSPVFETQYF. CDR3 nucleotide sequence: TGTGCCAGCAGCTTATCGCCCGTTTTCGAGACCCAGTACTTC. The genes are TRBV7-3 and TRBJ2-5; D unresolved. CDR3 size: 14 residues. From germline, CDR1 is SGHTA and CDR2 FQGTGA. V was trimmed by 2 bases and J by 5 bases, leaving 12 bases between them.